These T cell receptor beta chains were read from a single sample in a study of naive CD8 T cells in extremely preterm neonates. The method was immunoSEQ multiplex PCR; TCRdb's version includes in-frame clones alone and lacks a portion of them. The table has 4,000 to 6,500 clones, over 95% seen once. Sequencing used naive CD8+ T cells from blood. These TCRs come from a human donor in good health. The CDR3 runs from the conserved cysteine through the conserved F or W. A D gene is named only where the DNA matches it firmly. Only part of the rows carry a size: once, few, many, or a class if the clone is expanded.

v_call	clone_size	d_call	j_call	cdr3_nt	cdr3_aa
TRBV27	.	.	TRBJ2-7	TGTGCCAGCAGTTTACGGCGGGATCGGTCCTACGAGCAGTACTTC	CASSLRRDRSYEQYF
TRBV27	.	.	TRBJ1-2	TGTGCCAGCAGTTTCGAACAGGGCTACGGCTACACCTTC	CASSFEQGYGYTF
TRBV12-5	.	.	TRBJ1-5	TGTGCTAGTGGTTTGGTACAAGGGGTTACACTTAATCAGCCCCAGCATTTT	CASGLVQGVTLNQPQHF
TRBV7-6	.	.	TRBJ2-7	TGTGCCAGCAGCTTGACCAGGGGAAGGCGCGAGCAGTACTTC	CASSLTRGRREQYF
TRBV27	.	TRBD1	TRBJ2-2	TGTGCCAGCACCTGGGACAGGGAGGCCGGGGAGCTGTTTTTT	CASTWDREAGELFF
TRBV30	.	TRBD1	TRBJ2-7	TGTGCCTGGAGGCGCGGGACAGGGTTCCGCTACGAGCAGTACTTC	CAWRRGTGFRYEQYF
TRBV7-7	.	TRBD1	TRBJ2-5	TGTGCTAGCAGCCTATGGACAGGGGAGACCCAGTACTTC	CASSLWTGETQYF
TRBV27	.	TRBD2	TRBJ2-3	TGTGCCAGCAGTTTAAAGGGGAGGGCTGGAGATACGCAGTATTTT	CASSLKGRAGDTQYF
TRBV11-2	.	TRBD2	TRBJ2-3	TGTGCCAGCACCTACTCCAGACTAGCGGAACGCACAGATACGCAGTATTTT	CASTYSRLAERTDTQYF
TRBV4-3	.	TRBD2	TRBJ2-7	TGCGCCAGCAGCCAAGGGCGGGGGGTCTACGAGCAGTACTTC	CASSQGRGVYEQYF
TRBV28	.	.	TRBJ2-7	TGTGCCAGCAGTTTCCTCGGCCAGGGGCGAACCACCGGGGAGCAGTACTTC	CASSFLGQGRTTGEQYF
TRBV27	.	.	TRBJ1-6	TGTGCCAGCAGTAGGAGCTCCTATAATTCACCCCTCCACTTT	CASSRSSYNSPLHF
TRBV19	.	.	TRBJ2-5	TGTGCCAGTAGCAGCACCTCGGGAGCCATAGAGACCCAGTACTTC	CASSSTSGAIETQYF
TRBV4-2	.	.	TRBJ2-7	TGTGCCAGCAGCCAAGATCTTCCCAGCGGTTACTACGAGCAGTACTTC	CASSQDLPSGYYEQYF
TRBV5-1	.	.	TRBJ2-7	TGCGCCAGCAGCCCGGACATCGCGGGGGAGCAGTACTTC	CASSPDIAGEQYF
TRBV27	.	TRBD1	TRBJ1-1	TGTGCCAGCAGTCTGACAGGGGGTCCAACTGAAGCTTTCTTT	CASSLTGGPTEAFF
TRBV6-1	.	TRBD2	TRBJ2-3	TGTGCCAGCAGTGGGACTAGCGGGATAGCAGATACGCAGTATTTT	CASSGTSGIADTQYF
TRBV19	.	TRBD2	TRBJ2-3	TGTGCCAGTAGTATTGGGGGGGTGGATACGCAGTATTTT	CASSIGGVDTQYF
TRBV7-9	.	.	TRBJ1-1	TGTGCCATACCGGGGGAGAACACTGAAGCTTTCTTT	CAIPGENTEAFF
TRBV13	.	TRBD1	TRBJ2-3	TGTGCCAGCAGCCCGGGAACAGGGGGCGGGTCAGATACGCAGTATTTT	CASSPGTGGGSDTQYF
TRBV27	.	.	TRBJ1-2	TGTGCCAGCAGTTTATTAAGTACAGCGGAACCTGGCTACACCTTC	CASSLLSTAEPGYTF
TRBV15	once	.	TRBJ2-1	TGTGCCACCAGCGGTAGCACCAGCGCCTACAATGAGCAGTTCTTC	CATSGSTSAYNEQFF
TRBV7-2	.	.	TRBJ2-2	TGTGCCAGCAGTTTCAAGCGGGTCGCGAACACCGGGGAGCTGTTTTTT	CASSFKRVANTGELFF
TRBV7-9	.	TRBD1	TRBJ2-5	TGTGCCAGCAGCAGCGGACAGGGTAGAGAGACCCAGTACTTC	CASSSGQGRETQYF
TRBV13	.	.	TRBJ1-5	TGTGCCAGCAGTGAGGGGAGGCAGCCCCAGCATTTT	CASSEGRQPQHF
TRBV2	.	.	TRBJ1-2	TGTGCCAGCAGTGAACGCGGTTTGGGGACATCTCTCCCTAACTATGGCTACACCTTC	CASSERGLGTSLPNYGYTF